This T cell receptor (beta chain) emerged from a study of cytomegalovirus exposure and HLA in healthy donors. PCR used 60 Vbeta primers and 13 Jbeta primers. Sequencing was performed with immunoSEQ multiplex PCR; in TCRdb, only in-frame clones are kept and a portion is missing. This sample has 70,000 to 90,000 clones, with 65% to 70% found just once. The length of the CDR3 is 16 residues. CDR1 and CDR2 from the germline V gene are SEHNR and FQNEAQ (reference sequence). Trimming at V came to 1 base and at J to 3 bases, leaving 3 bases not matched to a gene. This clone was counted only a few times. The receptor's source is a man between 35 and 55 years old in good health and CMV-seropositive. Sequences were obtained from PBMCs. This chain joins TRBV7-9 and TRBJ2-2, with TRBD2 matching 9 bases. CDR3 amino acids: CASSLGAGGDTGELFF. CDR3 in DNA: TGTGCCAGCAGCTTAGGAGCGGGGGGAGACACCGGGGAGCTGTTTTTT.